The present entry profiles one T cell receptor (beta chain) with its context. This clone appeared once. Its antigen is unknown. No per-base quality is available; no much larger clone lies one base away. The immunoSEQ Assay, a bias-controlled multiplex PCR, was used to amplify TCRbeta CDR3 regions from genomic DNA. Per the original workflow: The number of nucleated cells in each sample was estimated from the amplification of reference gene primers within the assay. Sequence reads were collapsed and filtered to measure the absolute abundance of every unique TCRbeta CDR3 rearrangement. For each sample, productive Simpson clonality was calculated as the square root of Simpson's diversity index over productive rearrangements. TCRdb took over this immuneACCESS table, retaining in-frame rearrangements with V and J assigned. Such tables are incomplete; in checked studies, under half of the missing clones stem from an unresolved V gene, and the remainder is unexplained. From that table come the V and J calls and clone size; the DNA was used to work out D and trimming. This sample gives 300,000 to 400,000 clones in total; 80% to 90% of them show up just once. Around 4.2% of the sample rests with the top ten.

Taken from cysteine to phenylalanine, the CDR3 has 16 residues. Only the CDR3 DNA stays, 48 bases, in frame from base 1. V trim: 5 bases; J trim: 5 bases; unmatched bases: 7. The germline V gene (reference sequence) specifies SEHNR as CDR1 and FQNEAQ as CDR2. Participants in the prospective study were aged roughly 18 to 100 years, lived in approximately 26 United States geographic areas, and enrolled through a virtual design. In the prospective study, participants were assigned to cohorts based on the clinical history participants reported in a screening survey and a study questionnaire. Mobile phlebotomists in the prospective study collected whole blood, serum and a nasopharyngeal or oropharyngeal swab from every participant. Over a roughly two-month period, participants in the prospective study had the option of providing additional blood draws and questionnaires. Before DNA extraction, prospective study blood samples were shipped either frozen or at room temperature.

These data originate in a study of blood T cell repertoires in COVID-19 (dated by TCRdb to 2018 to 2021). For context, the study as a whole: Collaborator samples came from the United States, Italy and Spain and covered acute and convalescent phases of COVID-19. The material from the prospective study consisted of cDNA or gDNA derived from T cells, B-cell-depleted T cells, or PBMCs. Deeply sampled blood TCRbeta repertoires from subjects exposed to, actively infected with, or recovered from COVID-19 were included in the dataset. A freely available public database, intended as a resource for researchers studying the immune response to SARS-CoV-2, is where the repertoires were released. Samples were obtained from the ongoing ImmuneRACE study (first 160 participants) and from 1,254 subjects provided by 6 global collaborators. Sample metadata almost always included a de-identified subject ID, COVID-19 status, age in years and sex. Where HLA class I and class II types were available, the types were taken from metadata supplied by the sample provider, not from assay-based typing. Beyond this particular receptor, the publication reports: The quantity of clinical and demographic metadata differed by source and by participant and was supplied without curation.

The sample comprised PBMCs or T cells enriched from blood (not recorded which). The TCR was taken from a woman between 40 and 55 years old with acute COVID-19. Rearrangement joined TRBV7-9 to TRBJ1-4; a stretch of 11 junction bases matches TRBD1. CDR3 region: CASSPGTGGQNEKLFF. The DNA sequence is given as TGTGCCAGCAGCCCCGGGACAGGGGGGCAAAATGAAAAACTGTTTTTT. Outside the CDR3, residues come from the reference TRBV7-9 and TRBJ1-4 proteins, so the full variable domain is: DTGVSQNPRHKITKRGQNVTFRCDPISEHNRLYWYRQTLGQGPEFLTYFQNEAQLEKSRLLSDRFSAERPKGSFSTLEIQRTEQGDSAMYLCASSPGTGGQNEKLFFGSGTQLSVL.